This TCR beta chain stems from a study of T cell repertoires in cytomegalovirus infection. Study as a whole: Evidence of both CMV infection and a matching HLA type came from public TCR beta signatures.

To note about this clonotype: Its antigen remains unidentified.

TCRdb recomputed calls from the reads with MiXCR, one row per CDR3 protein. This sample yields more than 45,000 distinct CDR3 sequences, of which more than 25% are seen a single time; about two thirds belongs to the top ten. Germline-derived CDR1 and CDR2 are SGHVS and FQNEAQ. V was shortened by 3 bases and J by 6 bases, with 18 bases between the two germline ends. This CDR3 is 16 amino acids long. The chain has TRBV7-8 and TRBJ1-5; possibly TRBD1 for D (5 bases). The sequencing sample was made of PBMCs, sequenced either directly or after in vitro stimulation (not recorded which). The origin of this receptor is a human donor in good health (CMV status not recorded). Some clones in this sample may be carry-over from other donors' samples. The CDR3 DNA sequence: TGTGCCAGCAGCTTGCCCAGGGATTTTCGGAGTCAGCCCCAGCATTTT. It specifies CASSLPRDFRSQPQHF.